Shown below are 22 T cell receptor beta chains from a single sample sequenced in a study of T-cell reconstitution after alpha-beta-depleted transplantation in children. A library of TCRbeta sequences, prepared with unique molecular identifiers, was generated. TCRdb ran MiXCR on the PCR reads and lists one entry per CDR3 protein. The repertoire holds 900,000 or so distinct CDR3 sequences, with roughly 15% as singletons. The source was PBMCs, mostly from graft donor cells, collected 360 days after TCRalphabeta/CD19-depleted stem cell transplant. The origin of the receptors is a male patient between 10 and 17 years old who had a stem cell transplant for acute lymphoblastic leukemia, so the T cells may come from the graft donor.

This clonotype was detected many times. The chain links TRBV7-3 to TRBJ1-2; the D gene is possibly TRBD1 (5 bases). The V gene lost 4 bases and the J gene lost 4 bases, with 10 bases spanning the gap. The V gene's germline CDR1 is SGHTA and CDR2 FQGTGA. The CDR3 length is 13 residues. The CDR3 bases are TGTGCCAGCAGCTCCCGGCAGGGCTATGGCTACACCTTC. Translating it yields CASSSRQGYGYTF.

The V and J genes are TRBV11-2 and TRBJ2-3; D ambiguous. CDR1 is SGHAT and CDR2 is FQNNGV in the germline V gene. CDR3 size: 13 residues. V lost 6 bases, J lost 1 base, and 8 bases lay in between. For the CDR3, the DNA is TGTGCCAGCAGATCGGACCGCACAGATACGCAGTATTTT. Its translation is CASRSDRTDTQYF.

This clonotype was observed a handful of times. V gene TRBV29-1 combines with J gene TRBJ2-1; TRBD1 is a possible D gene (5 bases). Deletions cut 5 bases from V and 3 bases from J, with 8 bases between. Germline V gene sequence: CDR1 SQVTM, CDR2 ANQGSEA. The CDR3 spans 12 residues. CDR3 amino acids: CSVMDNYNEQFF. CDR3 nucleotide sequence: TGCAGCGTTATGGACAACTACAATGAGCAGTTCTTC.

The CDR3 nucleotides are TGTGCCAGCAGTGAACCGGGGAGGGGGAGGAACAATGAGCAGTTCTTC. Amino acid sequence: CASSEPGRGRNNEQFF. The chain employs TRBV25-1 and TRBJ2-1; tentatively, D is TRBD2 (7 bases). The V end lost 2 bases, the J end lost 5 bases, and 16 bases lay between the germline ends. The CDR3 is 16 residues long. Germline V gives CDR1 MGHDK, CDR2 SYGVNS.

This clonotype was seen a few times. This chain links TRBV5-1 with TRBJ2-6, with no clear D. Trimming left V 5 bases short and J 2 bases short, with 11 bases between. CDR3 length: 15 residues. The germline V gene encodes CDR1 SGHRS and CDR2 YFSETQ. CDR3 coding DNA: TGCGCCAGCAGTCCTGAGCCCGCTGGGGCCAACGTCCTGACTTTC. As protein: CASSPEPAGANVLTF.

This chain connects TRBV15 to TRBJ2-1, with 7 bases fitting TRBD1. The CDR3 runs 16 residues. Germline CDR1 reads LNHNV; CDR2 reads YYDKDF (reference sequence). V gave up 0 bases and J gave up 4 bases; unmatched junction bases: 6. CDR3 protein: CATSREGGWLYNEQFF. CDR3 sequence (DNA): TGTGCCACCAGCAGAGAAGGGGGCTGGCTATACAATGAGCAGTTCTTC. The full variable domain, its missing parts supplied by reference TRBV15 and TRBJ2-1, is DAMVIQNPRYQVTQFGKPVTLSCSQTLNHNVMYWYQQKSSQAPKLLFHYYDKDFNNEADTPDNFQSRRPNTSFCFLDIRSPGLGDTAMYLCATSREGGWLYNEQFFGPGTRLTVL.

The chain carries TRBV6-2 or TRBV6-3 and TRBJ2-1; no clear D gene. The CDR3 consists of 17 residues. Per the germline V gene, CDR1 is MNHEY and CDR2 is SVGEGT. Trimming removed 0 bases at V and 3 bases at J, with 15 bases between. CDR3 in DNA: TGTGCCAGCAGTTACTCACCCCCTCAGGCCCACTACAATGAGCAGTTCTTC. Translation gives CASSYSPPQAHYNEQFF.

This clonotype was detected ten times or more. The V and J genes are TRBV5-5 and TRBJ2-1; the D gene is possibly TRBD2 (6 bases). The CDR3 totals 15 residues. In germline, CDR1 is SGHKS, CDR2 YYEKEE (reference sequence). V was shortened by 0 bases and J by 7 bases, with 14 bases between the two germline ends. CDR3 in DNA: TGTGCCAGCAGCTTGGACTCCCTTCGGGGGAATGAGCAGTTCTTC. This sequence encodes CASSLDSLRGNEQFF.

This clonotype was detected only a few times. The CDR3 nucleotides are TGTGCCAGCAGTTGGGGGGGAGGCCAAGGTAGCAATCAGCCCCAGCATTTT. It yields the protein CASSWGGGQGSNQPQHF. The chain carries TRBV6-5 and TRBJ1-5, with D maybe TRBD1 (5 bases). This CDR3 has 17 residues. Germline V CDR1 and CDR2: MNHEY, SVGAGI. V was trimmed by 4 bases and J by 0 bases, leaving 16 bases between them.

There are a few counts of this clonotype. The V call is TRBV5-6, the J call TRBJ2-3, with a weak D call TRBD1 (5 bases). Germline V lookup: CDR1 SGHDT, CDR2 YYEEEE. The CDR3 runs to 16 residues. Trimming shortened V by 2 bases and J by 8 bases, and 21 bases separated the two germline ends. The CDR3 region is CASSFGARPLFATQYF. In DNA form, the CDR3 reads TGTGCCAGCAGCTTTGGGGCTCGTCCCTTATTTGCTACGCAGTATTTT. Full variable domain (remainder filled in from reference TRBV5-6 and TRBJ2-3): DAGVTQSPTHLIKTRGQQVTLRCSPKSGHDTVSWYQQALGQGPQFIFQYYEEEERQRGNFPDRFSGHQFPNYSSELNVNALLLGDSALYLCASSFGARPLFATQYFGPGTRLTVL.

This chain connects TRBV12-3 or TRBV12-4 to TRBJ2-5; D may match TRBD1 or TRBD2 (7 bases each). This CDR3 is 15 amino acids long. V lost 3 bases and J 4 bases, leaving 15 bases between the germline ends. In DNA, the CDR3 is TGTGCCAGCAGTTTTGGGGGAGGGGGCGTAGAGACCCAGTACTTC. Protein product: CASSFGGGGVETQYF.

This clonotype has more than one count but fewer than ten. The J gene is TRBJ2-3, the V gene TRBV9; 9 bases match TRBD2. Trimming took 3 bases from V and 2 from J; bases not matched to a gene: 4. This CDR3 has 15 amino acids. Germline CDR1 reads SGDLS; CDR2 reads YYNGEE. The CDR3 DNA reads as TGTGCCAGCAGCGCCGGGACTAGCTACACAGATACGCAGTATTTT. As protein: CASSAGTSYTDTQYF.

This clonotype was detected a few times. The chain employs TRBV10-3 and TRBJ2-7, with a possible D match to TRBD1 (5 bases). The CDR3 length is 14 residues. Deletions cut 4 bases from V and 1 base from J, with 11 bases between. The germline CDR1 and CDR2 sequences are ENHRY and SYGVKD. CDR3 DNA sequence: TGTGCCATCAGTGGGTGGACATATTCCTACGAGCAGTACTTC. This sequence encodes CAISGWTYSYEQYF.

The rearrangement joins TRBV20-1 to TRBJ2-3; TRBD2 agrees at 8 bases. CDR1 DFQATT and CDR2 SNEGSKA come from the germline V gene (reference sequence). CDR3 length equals 15 residues. V shed 4 bases and J 2 bases; nucleotides not matched to a gene: 8. This CDR3 reads CSATRAGEPTDTQYF. Written as DNA, the CDR3 is TGCAGTGCTACCCGAGCGGGAGAGCCCACAGATACGCAGTATTTT.

This clonotype was found a few times. The chain is built from TRBV7-9 and TRBJ1-2; 10 bases align to TRBD1. The CDR3 consists of 16 residues. The V gene's germline CDR1 is SEHNR and CDR2 FQNEAQ (reference sequence). V shed 5 bases, J shed 3 bases, and the junction held 9 bases outside the gene matches. The CDR3 sequence is CASSQDGTGDHYGYTF. The CDR3 DNA reads TGTGCCAGCAGCCAGGACGGGACAGGGGATCACTATGGCTACACCTTC.

The chain's CDR3 is CASSLRVVGGPLNEQFF. The CDR3 DNA reads TGTGCCAGCAGTTTAAGGGTGGTGGGAGGGCCCCTCAATGAGCAGTTCTTC. The V and J genes are TRBV28 and TRBJ2-1, with 7 bases aligning to TRBD2. V gave up 2 bases and J gave up 6 bases; unmatched junction bases: 13. The CDR3 has 17 residues. Germline values: CDR1 MDHEN, CDR2 SYDVKM.

This sequence joins TRBV2 and TRBJ2-1; D is unresolved. The length of the CDR3 is 14 residues. V gave up 0 bases and J gave up 5 bases, with 8 bases separating them. Germline V gene data show CDR1 as SNHLY and CDR2 as FYNNEI. CDR3 in DNA: TGTGCCAGCAGTGAAGCCGGCAGTCACAATGAGCAGTTCTTC. Translated: CASSEAGSHNEQFF.

Only a few counts were recorded for this clonotype. The CDR3 DNA reads as TGCGCCAGCAGCCAAGATGTCGCGTTGCGGGAGACCCAGTACTTC. As protein: CASSQDVALRETQYF. The gene calls are TRBV4-1 and TRBJ2-5; no reliable D call. Per the germline V gene, CDR1 is MGHRA and CDR2 is YSYEKL. The CDR3 is made up of 15 amino acids. Trimming shortened V by 0 bases and J by 5 bases, and 13 bases separated the two germline ends.

V and J are TRBV5-6 and TRBJ2-1; 7 nucleotides agree with TRBD1. CDR1 and CDR2 (germline): SGHDT, YYEEEE. The CDR3 is made up of 16 amino acids. V shed 1 base, J shed 7 bases, and the junction held 11 bases outside the gene matches. CDR3 in amino acids: CASSLINRGTWNEQFF. The CDR3 nucleotides read TGTGCCAGCAGCTTGATTAACAGGGGTACGTGGAATGAGCAGTTCTTC.

The rearrangement links TRBV27 to TRBJ1-2; 8 positions agree with TRBD1. The germline gives CDR1 MNHEY, CDR2 SMNVEV (reference sequence). The CDR3 sequence is 14 residues long. V dropped 5 bases and J dropped 7; count of bases not matched to a gene: 9. CDR3 region: CASSPWTGLIGYTF. CDR3 DNA: TGTGCCAGCAGTCCATGGACAGGGTTAATTGGCTACACCTTC.

The chain links TRBV11-2 to TRBJ2-1, with TRBD2 matching 8 bases. Losses at the gene ends were 4 bases for V and 0 bases for J; bases not matched to a gene: 5. Germline CDR1 and CDR2: SGHAT and FQNNGV. The CDR3 has 16 residues. CDR3 protein: CASSSVRGGSYNEQFF. The CDR3 DNA is TGTGCCAGCAGCTCCGTCCGGGGGGGCTCCTACAATGAGCAGTTCTTC.

This clonotype appeared a few times. CDR3 sequence (DNA): TGTGCCAGCAAGACAGCCCTGAGGTTGAATTCACCCCTCCACTTT. It yields the protein CASKTALRLNSPLHF. This rearrangement joins TRBV27 to TRBJ1-6, with D perhaps matching TRBD1 (5 bases). This CDR3 contains 15 residues. Trimming stripped 7 bases from V and 7 bases from J, with 17 bases between. From germline, CDR1 is MNHEY and CDR2 SMNVEV (reference sequence).